A single sample is the source of the 9 T cell receptor beta chains below, sequenced in a study of cytomegalovirus exposure and HLA in healthy donors. It was with 60 Vbeta and 13 Jbeta primers that the PCR ran. Data came from immunoSEQ multiplex PCR; TCRdb stores just in-frame clones and leaves some out. Counted here are roughly 120,000 clones, about four fifths occurring once; the ten biggest clones make up 5.3%. Sequences were obtained from PBMCs. The receptors derive from a man in his thirties or forties in good health and CMV-seronegative.

The chain employs TRBV19 and TRBJ2-5; D perhaps matches TRBD2 (6 bases). CDR1 is LNHDA, CDR2 SQIVND, per germline (reference sequence). V was clipped by 3 bases and J by 5 bases, with 16 bases between them. The CDR3 runs to 15 residues. CDR3 sequence reads: CASSMSSGRGETQYF. CDR3 nucleotide sequence: TGTGCCAGTAGTATGTCTTCCGGGAGAGGTGAGACCCAGTACTTC.

The rearrangement links TRBV29-1 to TRBJ1-2; D unresolved. This CDR3 comprises 14 residues. Germline assignment: CDR1 SQVTM and CDR2 ANQGSEA. The germline V and J ends were trimmed by 4 bases and 3 bases, with 15 bases remaining between them. The CDR3 here is CSVVGGAGDYGYTF. The DNA of the CDR3 is TGCAGCGTTGTAGGAGGAGCGGGCGACTATGGCTACACCTTC.

A note on this clone: One end of the junction varies from germline; a read error may be responsible. V and J are TRBV7-7 and TRBJ2-5; TRBD2 matches at 7 bases. This CDR3 region has 14 residues. CDR1 is SSHAT and CDR2 is FNYEAQ in the germline V gene (reference sequence). The CDR3 protein is CASSLGLGQETQYF. The CDR3 DNA follows: TGTGCTAGCAGCTTAGGACTAGGCCAAGAGACCCAGTACTTC.

The V call is TRBV5-4, the J call TRBJ2-7, with 8 bases matching TRBD1. The CDR3 loop spans 13 amino acids. Trimming took 6 bases from V and 3 from J; bases not matched to a gene: 5. The germline gives CDR1 SGHNT, CDR2 YYREEE (reference sequence). The CDR3 loop reads CASTKGQGYEQYF. The CDR3 DNA reads as TGTGCCAGCACCAAAGGACAGGGCTACGAGCAGTACTTC. The full variable domain, rest sourced from reference TRBV5-4 and TRBJ2-7, is ETGVTQSPTHLIKTRGQQVTLRCSSQSGHNTVSWYQQALGQGPQFIFQYYREEENGRGNFPPRFSGLQFPNYSSELNVNALELDDSALYLCASTKGQGYEQYFGPGTRLTVT.

This chain links TRBV4-1 with TRBJ1-3, with D possibly TRBD1 on 6 matching bases. The CDR3 consists of 18 residues. Germline V lookup: CDR1 MGHRA, CDR2 YSYEKL. V lost 1 base and J lost 8, with 24 bases in between. The CDR3 loop is CASSQGVLRGAAVDTIYF. DNA for the CDR3: TGCGCCAGCAGCCAAGGGGTGCTCCGGGGGGCCGCGGTAGACACCATATATTTT.

The chain has TRBV29-1 and TRBJ2-1; 9 bases match TRBD2. This CDR3 is 14 amino acids long. J gave up 2 bases and V 4 bases, and 3 bases lay outside the gene matches. CDR1 SQVTM and CDR2 ANQGSEA come from the germline V gene. CDR3 in amino acids: CSVVVAGAYNEQFF. CDR3 DNA sequence: TGCAGCGTTGTAGTAGCGGGAGCCTACAATGAGCAGTTCTTC.

This sequence joins TRBV7-2 and TRBJ2-2, with TRBD2 matching over 7 bases. Germline CDR1 reads SGHTA; CDR2 reads FQGNSA. This CDR3 is 15 amino acids long. J was trimmed by 5 bases and V by 1 base; bases with no gene match: 4. Here the CDR3 DNA reads TGTGCCAGCAGCTTAGGGTGGCGGGGGACCGGGGAGCTGTTTTTT. This sequence encodes CASSLGWRGTGELFF.

V gene TRBV5-6 combines with J gene TRBJ2-7, with no clear D. Germline V gives CDR1 SGHDT, CDR2 YYEEEE. This CDR3 is built from 15 residues. Trimming shortened V by 2 bases and J by 0 bases, and 12 bases separated the two germline ends. CDR3 DNA: TGTGCCAGCAGCTTAATTTTAACAGTCTCCTACGAGCAGTACTTC. Protein: CASSLILTVSYEQYF. The complete variable domain, with remaining parts taken from reference TRBV5-6 and TRBJ2-7, reads DAGVTQSPTHLIKTRGQQVTLRCSPKSGHDTVSWYQQALGQGPQFIFQYYEEEERQRGNFPDRFSGHQFPNYSSELNVNALLLGDSALYLCASSLILTVSYEQYFGPGTRLTVT.

The rearrangement uses TRBV5-4 and TRBJ2-3; 11 bases map to TRBD2. The J segment lost 4 bases and the V segment lost 0 bases, leaving 1 base of the junction unmatched. The CDR3 consists of 15 residues. Germline V gene sequence: CDR1 SGHNT, CDR2 YYREEE (reference sequence). The CDR3 nucleotides read TGTGCCAGCAGCTTGGGGACTAGCGGGTCAGATACGCAGTATTTT. It specifies CASSLGTSGSDTQYF. The complete variable domain, with remaining parts taken from reference TRBV5-4 and TRBJ2-3, reads ETGVTQSPTHLIKTRGQQVTLRCSSQSGHNTVSWYQQALGQGPQFIFQYYREEENGRGNFPPRFSGLQFPNYSSELNVNALELDDSALYLCASSLGTSGSDTQYFGPGTRLTVL.